These 24 T cell receptor beta chains share one sample of origin, sequenced in a study of T cell responses to AZD1222 COVID-19 vaccine. The repertoire was sequenced with immunoSEQ multiplex PCR; TCRdb's copy has only in-frame clones and lacks some. Of over 100,000 clones in the sample, roughly 92% were seen once. Sequences were derived from peripheral blood, sampled on day 0 of AZD1222 vaccination. The receptors were gathered from an adult in good health.

The J gene is TRBJ2-1, the V gene TRBV18; 15 nucleotides line up with TRBD2. The junction had 4 bases not matched to a gene; V was cut back by 3 bases and J by 1 base. This CDR3 is built from 18 residues. Germline V gene lookup returns CDR1 KGHSH and CDR2 LQKENI. CDR3 DNA: TGTGCCAGCTCACCTCTTGGACTAGCGGGAGGGTCCTACAATGAGCAGTTCTTC. It specifies CASSPLGLAGGSYNEQFF.

The chain's CDR3 is CASSPRAGSGGAGETQYF. CDR3 in DNA: TGTGCCAGCTCACCCCGCGCAGGTAGCGGGGGGGCCGGAGAGACCCAGTACTTC. The chain links TRBV18 to TRBJ2-5; 11 nucleotides agree with TRBD2. V shed 3 bases and J 4 bases; nucleotides not matched to a gene: 13. There are 18 residues in the CDR3. Germline V gene lookup returns CDR1 KGHSH and CDR2 LQKENI.

V gene TRBV9 combines with J gene TRBJ1-4; 7 bases line up with TRBD1. The CDR3 length is 15 residues. The V gene's germline CDR1 is SGDLS and CDR2 YYNGEE. Trimming at V came to 4 bases and at J to 4 bases, leaving 7 bases not matched to a gene. The CDR3 bases are TGTGCCAGCAGCCCTGGGGACAGCTTTAATGAAAAACTGTTTTTT. Translating it yields CASSPGDSFNEKLFF.

This chain joins TRBV19 and TRBJ1-2; D perhaps matches TRBD1 (5 bases). Germline V CDR1 and CDR2: LNHDA, SQIVND (reference sequence). This CDR3 is 16 amino acids long. Trimming shortened V by 6 bases and J by 3 bases, and 20 bases separated the two germline ends. CDR3 amino acids: CASSKRDGTLHYGYTF. The CDR3 bases are TGTGCCAGTAGCAAAAGGGACGGAACCTTACACTATGGCTACACCTTC.

This chain links TRBV7-3 with TRBJ2-7; TRBD2 matches 11 bases. The CDR3 spans 15 residues. CDR1 is SGHTA, CDR2 FQGTGA, per germline. J gave up 2 bases and V 1 base, and 1 base lay outside the gene matches. The CDR3 here is CASSLRLAGPYEQYV. CDR3 nucleotide sequence: TGTGCCAGCAGCTTAAGACTAGCGGGACCCTACGAGCAGTACGTC.

This clone was seen just once. The V and J genes are TRBV19 and TRBJ1-2; D gene unclear. Trimming stripped 6 bases from V and 1 base from J, with 15 bases between. Germline loops: CDR1 LNHDA, CDR2 SQIVND (reference sequence). There are 15 residues in the CDR3. In DNA, the CDR3 is TGTGCCAGTAGACCCTCAGGCCGAGTTAACTATGGCTACACCTTC. The encoded protein is CASRPSGRVNYGYTF.

The rearrangement links TRBV14 to TRBJ2-3; D unclear. The CDR3 has 16 residues. Trimming took 0 bases from V and 4 from J, leaving 14 bases between them. Germline values: CDR1 SGHDN, CDR2 FVKESK. The CDR3 is CASSQDRVELPDTQYF. CDR3 coding DNA: TGTGCCAGCAGCCAAGATCGGGTGGAACTCCCAGATACGCAGTATTTT.

V usage is TRBV5-1 and J usage is TRBJ2-1, with TRBD2 identical over 9 bases. Germline V gene sequence: CDR1 SGHRS, CDR2 YFSETQ. CDR3 length: 15 residues. With 2 bases clipped from V and 5 bases from J, the junction kept 5 bases outside the gene matches. The CDR3 loop reads CASSFLAGDHNEQFF. For the CDR3, the DNA is TGCGCCAGCAGCTTTTTAGCGGGGGACCACAATGAGCAGTTCTTC.

The chain uses TRBV5-1 and TRBJ2-7; 13 bases align to TRBD2. There are 18 residues in the CDR3. Per germline, CDR1 SGHRS and CDR2 YFSETQ. The V and J ends lost 0 bases and 4 bases, in that order; junction bases with no gene match: 10. Written as DNA, the CDR3 is TGCGCCAGCAGCTTGGGTCCAATAGGGACTAGCGGGGCTTACGAGCAGTACTTC. Translated, it gives CASSLGPIGTSGAYEQYF.

This clone was observed a handful of times. CDR3 loop: CASSQDGLAPSDTQYF. The CDR3 DNA reads TGTGCCAGCAGCCAAGATGGCCTAGCGCCCTCCGATACGCAGTATTTT. V gene TRBV3-1 (or the pseudogene TRBV3-2) combines with J gene TRBJ2-3; a weak D match, TRBD2 (6 bases). The V and J ends lost 0 bases and 6 bases respectively, with 16 bases between them. There are 16 residues in the CDR3. CDR1 is LGHDT and CDR2 is YNNKEL in the germline V gene (reference sequence).

The chain combines TRBV11-2 with TRBJ1-3; D gene uncertain. V was shortened by 5 bases and J by 7 bases, with 18 bases between the two germline ends. In germline, CDR1 is SGHAT, CDR2 FQNNGV. The CDR3 loop spans 15 amino acids. The CDR3 DNA is TGTGCCAGCAGCCCCCAAAACCGCCGGGCCAACACCATATATTTT. This translates into CASSPQNRRANTIYF.

The chain joins TRBV30 to TRBJ1-2; D remains unclear. The CDR3 length is 13 residues. V lost 2 bases and J lost 4, with 11 bases in between. Germline loops: CDR1 GTSNPN, CDR2 SVGIG (reference sequence). CDR3 residues: CAWSSYGGYGYTF. The CDR3 DNA reads as TGTGCCTGGAGTTCTTACGGCGGCTATGGCTACACCTTC.

The chain uses TRBV30 and TRBJ1-6; no clear D gene. The CDR3 totals 17 residues. From germline, CDR1 is GTSNPN and CDR2 SVGIG (reference sequence). Deletions cut 0 bases from V and 0 bases from J, with 12 bases between. CDR3 coding DNA: TGTGCCTGGAGTGTAAGGCTCGGGAGCTCCTATAATTCACCCCTCCACTTT. As protein: CAWSVRLGSSYNSPLHF.

This clone appeared a single time. The chain couples TRBV28 to TRBJ1-1, with 7 bases lining up with TRBD1. Per germline, CDR1 MDHEN and CDR2 SYDVKM. CDR3 length equals 14 residues. The junction had 8 bases not matched to a gene; V was cut back by 7 bases and J by 3 bases. The CDR3 loop is CASKLTGAYTEAFF. In DNA, the CDR3 is TGTGCCAGCAAACTTACAGGGGCGTACACTGAAGCTTTCTTT.

CDR3 nucleotides: TGTGCCAGCAGCAAAGTTGAAGCTGGGGACAGGGTGGAGAACACTGAAGCTTTCTTT. This translates into CASSKVEAGDRVENTEAFF. The chain recombines TRBV21-1 with TRBJ1-1; TRBD1 is taken as the D call from the table, unchecked against the DNA. TRBV21-1 is described as a pseudogene. The CDR3 is 19 amino acids.

The rearrangement joins TRBV4-1 to TRBJ2-7; TRBD1 matches at 9 bases. The CDR3 totals 15 residues. Germline CDR1 is MGHRA and CDR2 is YSYEKL. The V segment lost 0 bases and the J segment 7 bases; nucleotides outside the gene matches: 7. The CDR3 DNA reads TGCGCCAGCAGCCAAGAGGAGGGACAGGGTAGAGAGCAGTACTTC. It codes for CASSQEEGQGREQYF.

V gene TRBV5-4 combines with J gene TRBJ2-7; D may be TRBD1 (7 bases). Trimming cost V 0 bases and J 6 bases, with 13 bases left between them. This CDR3 contains 14 residues. Germline-derived CDR1 and CDR2 are SGHNT and YYREEE (reference sequence). This CDR3 reads CASSLGSGGSEQYF. In nucleotides, the CDR3 is TGTGCCAGCAGCTTGGGTTCAGGGGGGAGCGAGCAGTACTTC.

The rearrangement joins TRBV7-3 to TRBJ2-1; 8 bases align to TRBD2. Germline CDR1 and CDR2: SGHTA and FQGTGA. J gave up 2 bases and V 3 bases, and 3 bases lay outside the gene matches. The CDR3 loop spans 15 amino acids. In nucleotides, the CDR3 is TGTGCCAGCAGCTTGACTAGCGAAACCTACAATGAGCAGTTCTTC. Encoded protein: CASSLTSETYNEQFF.

The V gene is TRBV11-1, the J gene TRBJ2-3; a weak D match, TRBD2 (7 bases). The CDR3 runs to 17 residues. V gave up 0 bases and J gave up 4 bases, with 17 bases separating them. CDR1 is SGHAT, CDR2 FQDESV, per germline (reference sequence). The CDR3 DNA sequence: TGTGCCAGCAGCTTAGCAGCAGGGACGGGGGGCCCAGATACGCAGTATTTT. It codes for CASSLAAGTGGPDTQYF.

This chain links TRBV19 with TRBJ1-2; tentatively, D is TRBD1 (6 bases). CDR3 length: 13 residues. The germline CDR1 and CDR2 sequences are LNHDA and SQIVND (reference sequence). V was shortened by 9 bases and J by 8 bases, with 19 bases between the two germline ends. The DNA of the CDR3 is TGTGCCAGCGCTTCCTCAGGGGTCGGGGGCTACACCTTC. Amino acids: CASASSGVGGYTF.

This chain connects TRBV2 to TRBJ1-2, with a possible D match to TRBD1 (5 bases). V was trimmed by 6 bases and J by 1 base, leaving 12 bases between them. This CDR3 contains 14 residues. Germline values: CDR1 SNHLY, CDR2 FYNNEI. This chain's CDR3 is CASSPLTDNYGYTF. CDR3 in DNA: TGTGCCAGCAGCCCTTTGACAGATAACTATGGCTACACCTTC.

The genes are TRBV14 and TRBJ1-5; 10 positions match TRBD1. This CDR3 comprises 13 residues. Germline V gene lookup returns CDR1 SGHDN and CDR2 FVKESK. The junction had 4 bases not matched to a gene; V was cut back by 2 bases and J by 12 bases. In DNA, the CDR3 is TGTGCCAGCAGCCAATCCGGGACAGGGGACCAGCATTTT. It is translated as CASSQSGTGDQHF. The full variable domain, completed using reference TRBV14 and TRBJ1-5, is EAGVTQFPSHSVIEKGQTVTLRCDPISGHDNLYWYRRVMGKEIKFLLHFVKESKQDESGMPNNRFLAERTGGTYSTLKVQPAELEDSGVYFCASSQSGTGDQHFGDGTRLSIL.

CDR3 nucleotide sequence: TGTGCCAGCAGCGCTAGGGGGTTGGGCACCGGGGAGCTGTTTTTT. It translates to CASSARGLGTGELFF. The chain couples TRBV2 to TRBJ2-2, with D tentatively TRBD1 (6 bases). V lost 6 bases and J lost 4, with 15 bases in between. The CDR3 is 15 residues long. Germline V gives CDR1 SNHLY, CDR2 FYNNEI.

The rearrangement uses TRBV3-1 (or the pseudogene TRBV3-2) and TRBJ1-2, with D uncertain. Germline-derived CDR1 and CDR2 are LGHDT and YNNKEL (reference sequence). The CDR3 is made up of 14 amino acids. V shed 0 bases and J shed 0 bases, with 5 bases lying between them. CDR3 DNA sequence: TGTGCCAGCAGCCAAGAAGGAGCTAACTATGGCTACACCTTC. It is translated as CASSQEGANYGYTF.